These T cell receptor beta chains were read from a single sample in a study of T cell responses to AZD1222 COVID-19 vaccine. Only in-frame clones appear in the TCRdb table, and some are missing; sequencing was by immunoSEQ multiplex PCR. The repertoire has about 150,000 clones, more than 75% of them found once; the top ten carry 8% to 10%. The sample here was peripheral blood, taken 28 days after the second AZD1222 dose. These receptors were collected from an adult who received the AZD1222 COVID-19 vaccine. The CDR3 runs from the conserved cysteine through the conserved F or W. The D gene is left open where the match is weak. Not all rows give a size; the values are once, few, many and, for expanded clones, a class.

DNA: TGTGCCAGCAACCGACGAACCGGGACAGGGTTCATGGATACGCAGTATTTT
CDR3: CASNRRTGTGFMDTQYF
length: 17
size: .
D: TRBD1
V: TRBV28
J: TRBJ2-3

DNA: TGTGCCAGTAGTATGCAGAGGGGCAATCAGCCCCAGCATTTT
CDR3: CASSMQRGNQPQHF
length: 14
size: .
D: .
V: TRBV19
J: TRBJ1-5

DNA: TGTGCCAGCGCCCGGGACTTCACAGATACGCAGTATTTT
CDR3: CASARDFTDTQYF
length: 13
size: .
D: .
V: TRBV18
J: TRBJ2-3

DNA: TGTGCCAGCAGTTTAGCGGGTACCTATGAAGCTTTCTTT
CDR3: CASSLAGTYEAFF
length: 13
size: .
D: .
V: TRBV12-3/TRBV12-4
J: TRBJ1-1

DNA: TGTGCCAGCAGCCAAGTAATTGGTCAGGTGAATGTAGATGGGTTAAATAATTCACCCCTCCACTTT
CDR3: CASSQVIGQVNVDGLNNSPLHF
length: 22
size: .
D: .
V: TRBV3-1/TRBV3-2
J: TRBJ1-6

DNA: TGTGCCAGCAGCCGACAGGGGTACGGAGGCTACACCTTC
CDR3: CASSRQGYGGYTF
length: 13
size: .
D: TRBD1
V: TRBV7-8
J: TRBJ1-2

DNA: TGCGCCAGCAGCCAAGATAATGCAGGGGCTAACTATGGCTACACCTTC
CDR3: CASSQDNAGANYGYTF
length: 16
size: .
D: .
V: TRBV4-3
J: TRBJ1-2

DNA: TGTGCCAGCAGCCGAATAAAACAGGGGGCCCACGAGCAGTACTTC
CDR3: CASSRIKQGAHEQYF
length: 15
size: few
D: TRBD1
V: TRBV11-2
J: TRBJ2-7

DNA: TGTGCCAGTAGTATAGATCACACCTACAATGAGCAGTTCTTC
CDR3: CASSIDHTYNEQFF
length: 14
size: .
D: .
V: TRBV19
J: TRBJ2-1

DNA: TGTGCCAGCAGTTATTTCCTAGGAGCGGGAGGGACGTATTCATCCTACGAGCAGTACTTC
CDR3: CASSYFLGAGGTYSSYEQYF
length: 20
size: .
D: TRBD2
V: TRBV6-2/TRBV6-3
J: TRBJ2-7

DNA: TGTGCCAGCAGTGAAGAGGGTCGCTCTGGAAACACCATATATTTT
CDR3: CASSEEGRSGNTIYF
length: 15
size: .
D: .
V: TRBV2
J: TRBJ1-3

DNA: TGTGCCAGCAGTCCTCCGGGACAGGGGATTAGGGAGACCCAGTACTTC
CDR3: CASSPPGQGIRETQYF
length: 16
size: .
D: TRBD1
V: TRBV28
J: TRBJ2-5

DNA: TGCGCCAGCAGCCTTCAACTCGCGGGACAGGGCTACGAGCAGTACTTC
CDR3: CASSLQLAGQGYEQYF
length: 16
size: .
D: TRBD1
V: TRBV5-1
J: TRBJ2-7

DNA: TGTGCCAGCAGCGGGGGACAGGGTAGTTGGGGACTAGCGGGGAATGAGCAGTTCTTC
CDR3: CASSGGQGSWGLAGNEQFF
length: 19
size: .
D: TRBD2
V: TRBV9
J: TRBJ2-1

DNA: TGTGCCAGCACCTCAGGGGGAAACACCATATATTTT
CDR3: CASTSGGNTIYF
length: 12
size: .
D: .
V: TRBV12-3/TRBV12-4
J: TRBJ1-3

DNA: TGTGCCAGTAGTATGGTAGGGGGCGAGCAGTACTTC
CDR3: CASSMVGGEQYF
length: 12
size: .
D: .
V: TRBV19
J: TRBJ2-7

DNA: TGTGCCAGCAGTGACGGGACTAACACAGATACGCAGTATTTT
CDR3: CASSDGTNTDTQYF
length: 14
size: .
D: TRBD2
V: TRBV6-4
J: TRBJ2-3

DNA: TGTGCCAGCAGTTACTCGCGACCATACAGGGCCGAGAACACTGAAGCTTTCTTT
CDR3: CASSYSRPYRAENTEAFF
length: 18
size: .
D: .
V: TRBV6-2/TRBV6-3
J: TRBJ1-1

DNA: TGTGCCACCAGTAAAGGACAGGGGGCAGTCACAGATACGCAGTATTTT
CDR3: CATSKGQGAVTDTQYF
length: 16
size: .
D: TRBD1
V: TRBV24-1
J: TRBJ2-3

DNA: TGTGCCAGCAGGGGACAGGGAGGCGGCTACACCTTC
CDR3: CASRGQGGGYTF
length: 12
size: .
D: TRBD1
V: TRBV2
J: TRBJ1-2

DNA: TGTGCCAGCAGTGTAGGGACCCCAGGGAGTCAGCCCCAGCATTTT
CDR3: CASSVGTPGSQPQHF
length: 15
size: .
D: .
V: TRBV28
J: TRBJ1-5

DNA: TGCAGTGCTAGTTTTTCGGCAAATGGCTACACCTTC
CDR3: CSASFSANGYTF
length: 12
size: .
D: .
V: TRBV20-1
J: TRBJ1-2

DNA: TGTGCCAGCAGCCAAGTGGCTAGTGCCACCGGGGAGCTGTTTTTT
CDR3: CASSQVASATGELFF
length: 15
size: .
D: .
V: TRBV3-1/TRBV3-2
J: TRBJ2-2

DNA: TGTGCCAGCAGCTTAGGGGGCAGGGGGGAGACCCAGTACTTC
CDR3: CASSLGGRGETQYF
length: 14
size: .
D: TRBD1
V: TRBV7-2
J: TRBJ2-5

DNA: TGTGCCTGGAGGGAGACGGGGAATTCACCCCTCCACTTT
CDR3: CAWRETGNSPLHF
length: 13
size: .
D: .
V: TRBV30
J: TRBJ1-6

DNA: TGTGCCAGCCGTCAGGGACCCGGTACAGATACGCAGTATTTT
CDR3: CASRQGPGTDTQYF
length: 14
size: .
D: .
V: TRBV6-4
J: TRBJ2-3

DNA: TGTGCCACCTCGCGTGGGGGGGGGAAGACTGAAGCTTTCTTT
CDR3: CATSRGGGKTEAFF
length: 14
size: .
D: .
V: TRBV24-1
J: TRBJ1-1

DNA: TGCAGCGTCAGGCCGGGACGGATAAGCACAGATACGCAGTATTTT
CDR3: CSVRPGRISTDTQYF
length: 15
size: few
D: .
V: TRBV29-1
J: TRBJ2-3

DNA: TGTGCCAGCAGCCGGGCCGGGACAGTCAACAATGAGCAGTTCTTC
CDR3: CASSRAGTVNNEQFF
length: 15
size: once
D: TRBD1
V: TRBV7-9
J: TRBJ2-1

DNA: TGTGCCAGCACGCTCGACAGGGTTGTCACTGAAGCTTTCTTT
CDR3: CASTLDRVVTEAFF
length: 14
size: .
D: TRBD1
V: TRBV6-5
J: TRBJ1-1

DNA: TGTGCCAGCAGCCAGTCGGGTCCCCCCCACTTT
CDR3: CASSQSGPPHF
length: 11
size: .
D: .
V: TRBV14
J: TRBJ1-6

DNA: TGTGCCAGCAGTGACTCCAGGGATCAGCCCCAGCATTTT
CDR3: CASSDSRDQPQHF
length: 13
size: .
D: .
V: TRBV27
J: TRBJ1-5

DNA: TGTGCCAGCAGCTTAGTTTTTCAGGGATCGTATGGCTACACCTTC
CDR3: CASSLVFQGSYGYTF
length: 15
size: few
D: .
V: TRBV11-2
J: TRBJ1-2

DNA: TGCGCCAGCAGCCCGTACAGGGTAAATCAGCCCCAGCATTTT
CDR3: CASSPYRVNQPQHF
length: 14
size: .
D: .
V: TRBV5-1
J: TRBJ1-5

DNA: TGCGCCAGCAGCTTGGCCCTACTAGCGGGAACCGGGGAGCTGTTTTTT
CDR3: CASSLALLAGTGELFF
length: 16
size: once
D: TRBD2
V: TRBV5-1
J: TRBJ2-2

DNA: TGTGCCAGCAGTCAAACACGTAGCAATCAGCCCCAGCATTTT
CDR3: CASSQTRSNQPQHF
length: 14
size: .
D: .
V: TRBV6-2/TRBV6-3
J: TRBJ1-5

DNA: TGTGCCAGCAGTTTCGGGACATCTAACTATGGCTACACCTTC
CDR3: CASSFGTSNYGYTF
length: 14
size: .
D: .
V: TRBV25-1
J: TRBJ1-2

DNA: TGTGCCAGCACCTGGGGAGCTGAGCAGTACTTC
CDR3: CASTWGAEQYF
length: 11
size: once
D: .
V: TRBV2
J: TRBJ2-7

DNA: TGTGCCAGCAGCGTAGTTGGGGACGCCATTTACAATGAGCAGTTCTTC
CDR3: CASSVVGDAIYNEQFF
length: 16
size: .
D: .
V: TRBV9
J: TRBJ2-1

DNA: TGCGCCAGCAGCATAGCGGGGGGAACCTACGAGCAGTACTTC
CDR3: CASSIAGGTYEQYF
length: 14
size: .
D: TRBD2
V: TRBV5-1
J: TRBJ2-7

DNA: TGCAGCGTTGAAGAGACCGGGAGCGGGGAGCTGTTTTTT
CDR3: CSVEETGSGELFF
length: 13
size: .
D: .
V: TRBV29-1
J: TRBJ2-2

DNA: TGTGCCAGCAGTAGGGACACCGTCGACAATCAGCCCCAGCATTTT
CDR3: CASSRDTVDNQPQHF
length: 15
size: .
D: .
V: TRBV28
J: TRBJ1-5

DNA: TGTGCCAGCAGCCCACCCCAGAGCGGTGAAAGTACGCAGTATTTT
CDR3: CASSPPQSGESTQYF
length: 15
size: .
D: .
V: TRBV9
J: TRBJ2-3

DNA: TGTGCCAGCAGCGTAGGAGATTTTGGAGCCTCTAACTATGGCTACACCTTC
CDR3: CASSVGDFGASNYGYTF
length: 17
size: .
D: .
V: TRBV9
J: TRBJ1-2

DNA: TGTGCCAGCAGCCGGACAGGGGAGAGGGCTTTCTTT
CDR3: CASSRTGERAFF
length: 12
size: .
D: TRBD1
V: TRBV7-9
J: TRBJ1-1

DNA: TGCGCCAGCAGCCCACCAGACAGGTTCACTGAAGCTTTCTTT
CDR3: CASSPPDRFTEAFF
length: 14
size: .
D: .
V: TRBV5-1
J: TRBJ1-1

DNA: TGTGCCAGCAATATGAGGTCTTCAGGGGAGGAGAAACTGTTTTTT
CDR3: CASNMRSSGEEKLFF
length: 15
size: .
D: .
V: TRBV28
J: TRBJ1-4

DNA: TGTGCCAGCTCCCAAGGAGCTAGCGGGGTCTACGAGCAGTACTTC
CDR3: CASSQGASGVYEQYF
length: 15
size: .
D: TRBD2
V: TRBV27
J: TRBJ2-7

DNA: TGTGCCAGCAGCCCAGCCACAGGGGCGAACTATGGCTACACCTTC
CDR3: CASSPATGANYGYTF
length: 15
size: .
D: TRBD1
V: TRBV3-1/TRBV3-2
J: TRBJ1-2

DNA: TGTGCCAGCACCGGACAGATCTCCTCTGGAAACACCATATATTTT
CDR3: CASTGQISSGNTIYF
length: 15
size: .
D: .
V: TRBV28
J: TRBJ1-3

DNA: TGTGCCAGCAGCTCTTCCCCAGGGGGTGTTAGGAATGAGCAGTTCTTC
CDR3: CASSSSPGGVRNEQFF
length: 16
size: .
D: TRBD1
V: TRBV28
J: TRBJ2-1

DNA: TGTGCCAGCAGCCAAGGGCCAGACATACTAGGATATGGCTACACCTTC
CDR3: CASSQGPDILGYGYTF
length: 16
size: .
D: .
V: TRBV3-1/TRBV3-2
J: TRBJ1-2

DNA: TGTGCCAGTAGTCTAGGTAAAATGAACACTGAAGCTTTCTTT
CDR3: CASSLGKMNTEAFF
length: 14
size: few
D: .
V: TRBV19
J: TRBJ1-1

DNA: TGCGCCAGCAGCCAAGATGGGGCGGGAGGGCCCCCAGATACGCAGTATTTT
CDR3: CASSQDGAGGPPDTQYF
length: 17
size: .
D: TRBD2
V: TRBV4-1
J: TRBJ2-3

DNA: TGCGCCAGCAGCTTGGGGCAGGGCGGGGGTTACGAGCAGTACTTC
CDR3: CASSLGQGGGYEQYF
length: 15
size: .
D: TRBD2
V: TRBV5-1
J: TRBJ2-7

DNA: TGTGCCAGCAGTTACCCTCTCGGACCCCAAGAGACCCAGTACTTC
CDR3: CASSYPLGPQETQYF
length: 15
size: .
D: .
V: TRBV6-2/TRBV6-3
J: TRBJ2-5